This T cell receptor (beta chain) was documented in a study of cytomegalovirus exposure and HLA in healthy donors. Broader study findings: The authors enumerated 164 TCR beta chains as linked to cytomegalovirus.

As concerns this clone: The target antigen is unknown.

V gave up 2 bases and J gave up 2 bases; unmatched junction bases: 11. CDR1 is SNHLY, CDR2 FYNNEI, per germline. The CDR3 sequence is 17 residues long. The primer mix had 60 Vbeta and 13 Jbeta primers. Authors' processing steps: Per a later analysis, the number of unique TCR beta chains was around 80 million, of which 9 million to 14 million were shared. Repertoires were generated with immunoSEQ multiplex PCR, while TCRdb's copy carries only in-frame clones and drops some. From that table come the V and J calls and clone size; the DNA was used to work out D and trimming. The repertoire holds 200,000 or so clones, with 82% as singletons.

This receptor was identified in a woman aged 45 to 65 in good health and CMV-seropositive. Sequencing input: PBMCs. The rearrangement uses TRBV2 and TRBJ2-5, with 7 positions matching TRBD2. CDR3 residues: CASSERGGGWRQETQYF. The CDR3 DNA sequence: TGTGCCAGCAGTGAACGAGGCGGGGGTTGGCGACAAGAGACCCAGTACTTC.